These T cell receptor beta chains were read from a single sample in a study of T-cell reconstitution after alpha-beta-depleted transplantation in children. MiXCR was run by TCRdb on the PCR reads, yielding one entry per CDR3 protein. The data contain about 980,000 distinct CDR3 sequences, roughly 29% of them singletons. Sequenced here: PBMCs, mostly from graft donor cells, sampled 360 days after TCRalphabeta/CD19-depleted stem cell transplant. These receptors came from a boy younger than two who had a stem cell transplant for SCID, so the T cells may come from the graft donor. The CDR3 runs from the conserved cysteine through the conserved F or W. A D gene is named only where the DNA matches it firmly. Size tells how often a clone was seen (once, few, many) or the class of an expanded clone, and some rows leave it out.

many,TRBV5-1,TRBJ2-5,NA,TGCGCCAGCAGAGCCGAACGGGCAGGGCGGGGAGAGACCCAGTACTTC,CASRAERAGRGETQYF
NA,TRBV20-1,TRBJ2-3,NA,TGCAGTGCTTCTCCTACGGGGTACACAGATACGCAGTATTTT,CSASPTGYTDTQYF
few,TRBV18,TRBJ2-2,NA,TGTGCCAGCTCACCCTATGGGTTCGCGAACACCGGGGAGCTGTTTTTT,CASSPYGFANTGELFF
few,TRBV7-2,TRBJ2-1,NA,TGTGCCAGCAGCTCGGACACTGAGCAGTTCTTC,CASSSDTEQFF
NA,TRBV12-3/TRBV12-4,TRBJ1-1,NA,TGTGCCAGCAGTTTAAGCCTGCAGGCTTTCTTT,CASSLSLQAFF
NA,TRBV29-1,TRBJ2-1,TRBD1,TGCAGCGTTGACAAGGGACAGGCCGTGTACCTTATGCATAGTGAGCAGTTCTTC,CSVDKGQAVYLMHSEQFF
NA,TRBV12-3/TRBV12-4,TRBJ2-3,NA,TGTGCCAGCAGTCCAGGGGACCCCCCGAATACGCAGTATTTT,CASSPGDPPNTQYF
few,TRBV7-3,TRBJ1-1,NA,TGTGCCAGCAGCTTAATGGCTAGGACTGAAGCTTTCTTT,CASSLMARTEAFF
few,TRBV6-5,TRBJ2-7,NA,TGTGCCAGCAGTTACACCGTGGGAGAGCAGTACTTC,CASSYTVGEQYF
NA,TRBV7-8,TRBJ1-4,NA,TGTGCCAGCAGCTTCAACACGAGGAATGAAAAACTGTTTTTT,CASSFNTRNEKLFF
NA,TRBV6-1,TRBJ1-1,NA,TGTGCCAGCAGGGGTTCAGGGGCAGGGAACACTGAAGCTTTCTTT,CASRGSGAGNTEAFF
few,TRBV6-1,TRBJ1-2,TRBD1,TGTGCCAGCGGGCGACAGGGGGGTAACTATGGCTACACCTTC,CASGRQGGNYGYTF
NA,TRBV9,TRBJ2-3,TRBD2,TGTGCCAGCAGCGAACCGGGACTAGCGGCAGATACGCAGTATTTT,CASSEPGLAADTQYF
few,TRBV10-3,TRBJ1-3,NA,TGTGCCATCAGTAACCGGGGGGAAAAGGCTGGAAACACCATATATTTT,CAISNRGEKAGNTIYF
few,TRBV7-2,TRBJ2-4,NA,TGTGCCAGCAGCTTAGTGGGAATTGGGGGGAAAAACATTCAGTACTTC,CASSLVGIGGKNIQYF
once,TRBV20-1,TRBJ2-1,TRBD1,TGCAGTGCTCTTAATCCTACTACAGGGGGCTACAATGAGCAGTTCTTC,CSALNPTTGGYNEQFF
many,TRBV5-1,TRBJ1-1,NA,TGTGCCAGCAGCTTAGCACAGAACACTGAAGCTTTCTTT,CASSLAQNTEAFF
NA,TRBV20-1,TRBJ2-1,NA,TGCAGTGCTAGAGATCGTGAGGGGCGGATACGTTACAATGAGCAGTTCTTC,CSARDREGRIRYNEQFF
NA,TRBV4-2,TRBJ2-1,TRBD2,TGTGCCAGCAGCCCCTCCGGCGGGGGGTCCTTAAACAATGAGCAGTTCTTC,CASSPSGGGSLNNEQFF
NA,TRBV20-1,TRBJ1-3,NA,TGCAGTGTCTCGATGGGGGCGGAATATTTT,CSVSMGAEYF
once,TRBV5-1,TRBJ2-1,NA,TGCGCCAGCAGCTCGGGCTTCGGGCCCTACAATGAGCAGTTCTTC,CASSSGFGPYNEQFF
NA,TRBV20-1,TRBJ2-7,NA,TGCAGTGCTAGAGATCGGAGGTACGAGCAGTACTTC,CSARDRRYEQYF
few,TRBV20-1,TRBJ1-1,NA,TGCAGTGCTAGGGTAGGGGTGGAGACTGAAGCTTTCTTT,CSARVGVETEAFF
few,TRBV15,TRBJ1-4,NA,TGTGCCACAGAAAAGGGGAGGTCTCGGGAAAAACTGTTTTTT,CATEKGRSREKLFF
few,TRBV12-3/TRBV12-4,TRBJ1-5,NA,TGTGCCAGCAGTTTAGGGCAGGGAAGGAACCAGCCCCAGCATTTT,CASSLGQGRNQPQHF
NA,TRBV28,TRBJ1-2,NA,TGTGCCAGCAGACCCGGTGGGACTCGTGAGGGGGGCTACACCTTC,CASRPGGTREGGYTF
few,TRBV12-3/TRBV12-4,TRBJ2-7,NA,TGTGCCAGCAGTTTGGCAGTGAGGACAGTCTACGAGCAGTACTTC,CASSLAVRTVYEQYF
few,TRBV6-1,TRBJ2-7,NA,TGTGCCAGCAGGTTTGGTCTTAGGGGGGGATCCTACGAGCAGTACTTC,CASRFGLRGGSYEQYF
NA,TRBV29-1,TRBJ2-5,NA,TGCAGCGTTGACAGGGGCCAGACCCAGTACTTC,CSVDRGQTQYF
few,TRBV20-1,TRBJ1-1,NA,TGCAGTGCTAGAGAGGCCGTCTTGGCCACTGAAGCTTTCTTT,CSAREAVLATEAFF
NA,TRBV21-1,TRBJ1-1,NA,TGTGCCAGCAGCCCCTCCCGGCGAAACACTGAAGCTTTCTTT,CASSPSRRNTEAFF
NA,TRBV20-1,TRBJ1-6,TRBD1,TGCAGTGCTTCAACAGGGGCCGTGGATTCACCCCTCCACTTT,CSASTGAVDSPLHF
NA,TRBV7-9,TRBJ2-2,NA,TGTGCCAGCAGCCCCACTATCTACAGGGCCACCGGGGAGCTGTTTTTT,CASSPTIYRATGELFF
NA,TRBV15,TRBJ2-7,TRBD1,TGTGCCACCAGCACGGACAGGGTGAGCTACGAGCAGTACTTC,CATSTDRVSYEQYF
few,TRBV18,TRBJ2-1,NA,TGTGCCAGCTCACCTCCAAGACGGAGCAGCTCCTACAATGAGCAGTTCTTC,CASSPPRRSSSYNEQFF
NA,TRBV9,TRBJ2-5,NA,TGTGCCAGCAGCGTAGGAGGTCTGCCCCGTGAGACCCAGTACTTC,CASSVGGLPRETQYF
NA,TRBV15,TRBJ2-5,NA,TGTGCCACCAGCAGAGGGGCAGGTGAGGGTGAGGAGACCCAGTACTTC,CATSRGAGEGEETQYF
many,TRBV5-1,TRBJ2-1,NA,TGCGCCAGCAGCTTGGCGGGCAGGGAGCCATTCATCCCCATTCATGAGCAGTTCTTC,CASSLAGREPFIPIHEQFF
NA,TRBV5-5,TRBJ2-3,NA,TGTGCCAGCAGCGACGTCCGGACCGCCCCATCTCGCACAGATACGCAGTATTTT,CASSDVRTAPSRTDTQYF
NA,TRBV7-9,TRBJ2-1,NA,TGTGCCAGCAGCGATTCCGGGGGTAGCTCCTACAATGAGCAGTTCTTC,CASSDSGGSSYNEQFF
few,TRBV5-6,TRBJ1-5,NA,TGTGCCAGCAGCTTATTGCTGGAGGGTCAGCCCCAGCATTTT,CASSLLLEGQPQHF
NA,TRBV6-1,TRBJ1-2,TRBD1,TGTGCCAGCAGTCCCGCACAGGGGCCCTGGGGCTACACCTTC,CASSPAQGPWGYTF
NA,TRBV27,TRBJ2-7,NA,TGTGCCAGCAGTTTCAACATCTTTCCCTACGAGCAGTACTTC,CASSFNIFPYEQYF
few,TRBV7-2,TRBJ2-1,TRBD2,TGTGCCAGCAGCTTAGCGGCTAGCGGGGGCCCCTCCTACAATGAGCAGTTCTTC,CASSLAASGGPSYNEQFF
few,TRBV6-1,TRBJ2-3,NA,TGTGCCAGCAGTAAACAACAGGGTTACGATACGCAGTATTTT,CASSKQQGYDTQYF
NA,TRBV12-5,TRBJ2-1,TRBD2,TGTGCTAGTGGTTTGGCAACGGGAGGGGAGAATGAGCAGTTCTTC,CASGLATGGENEQFF
few,TRBV12-3/TRBV12-4,TRBJ2-7,TRBD1,TGTGCCAGCAGATTAAGACAGGGCTGGGCCTACGAGCAGTACTTC,CASRLRQGWAYEQYF
few,TRBV9,TRBJ1-1,NA,TGTGCCAGCAGCGTACGCCCGAAGATTGAGTTGAACACTGAAGCTTTCTTT,CASSVRPKIELNTEAFF